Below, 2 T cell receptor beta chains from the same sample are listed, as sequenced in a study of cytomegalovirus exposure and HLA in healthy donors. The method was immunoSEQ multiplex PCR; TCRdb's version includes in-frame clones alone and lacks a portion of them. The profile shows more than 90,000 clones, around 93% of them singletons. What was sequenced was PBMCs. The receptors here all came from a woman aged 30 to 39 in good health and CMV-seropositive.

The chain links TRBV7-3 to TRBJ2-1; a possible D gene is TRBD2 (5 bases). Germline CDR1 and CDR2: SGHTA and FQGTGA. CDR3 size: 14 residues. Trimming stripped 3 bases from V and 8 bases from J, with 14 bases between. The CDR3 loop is CASSLGEVEDEQFF. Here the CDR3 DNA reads TGTGCCAGCAGCTTGGGAGAAGTCGAGGATGAGCAGTTCTTC.

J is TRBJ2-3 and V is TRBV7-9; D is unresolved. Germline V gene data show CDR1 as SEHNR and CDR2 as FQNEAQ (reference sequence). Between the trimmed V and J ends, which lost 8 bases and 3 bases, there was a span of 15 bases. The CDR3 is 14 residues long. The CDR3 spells CASPLGERTDTQYF. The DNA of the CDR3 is TGTGCCAGCCCCTTGGGCGAGAGAACAGATACGCAGTATTTT.